One and the same sample provided the 7 T cell receptor beta chains below, sequenced in a study of blood T cells in healthy people across ages. The second PCR ran roughly 6 to 11 cycles with a sample-barcoded 5' primer and J-beta primers. TCRdb reanalysed the 5' RACE reads using MiXCR and keeps one entry per CDR3 protein. The sample includes around 1.1 million distinct CDR3 sequences, roughly two fifths of them seen just once. The sequenced material came from blood. The receptor set was obtained from a man between 18 and 35 years old in good health.

The chain employs TRBV6-2 or TRBV6-3 and TRBJ1-1; D is perhaps TRBD1 (6 bases). V lost 0 bases and J lost 5, with 13 bases in between. Germline loops: CDR1 MNHEY, CDR2 SVGEGT. This CDR3 spans 15 amino acids. The CDR3 spells CASSYSRQGRTEAFF. The CDR3 DNA is TGTGCCAGCAGTTACTCGAGGCAGGGGCGGACTGAAGCTTTCTTT.

This clonotype was detected only a few times. The chain employs TRBV2 and TRBJ1-5; D gene uncertain. CDR1 SNHLY and CDR2 FYNNEI come from the germline V gene. Trimming left V 6 bases short and J 1 base short, with 7 bases between. The CDR3 length is 13 residues. CDR3 loop: CASRRGSNQPQHF. The CDR3 region has the DNA TGTGCCAGCAGGCGAGGGAGCAATCAGCCCCAGCATTTT.

This chain links TRBV27 with TRBJ1-5; D perhaps matches TRBD1 (5 bases). The CDR3 has 15 amino acids. Germline CDR1 reads MNHEY; CDR2 reads SMNVEV (reference sequence). The germline V and J ends were trimmed by 3 bases and 0 bases, with 9 bases remaining between them. The CDR3 nucleotides are TGTGCCAGCAGTTTCAAAGGGGATAGCAATCAGCCCCAGCATTTT. It specifies CASSFKGDSNQPQHF.

About this clonotype itself: The junction differs from germline at one of its ends, possibly a read error. This sequence joins TRBV5-1 and TRBJ2-1, with 8 bases lining up with TRBD1. The CDR3 has 15 residues. Germline V gene lookup returns CDR1 SGHRS and CDR2 YFSETQ. Here the CDR3 reads CACSLVQGANNEQFF. The CDR3 region has the DNA TGCGCCTGCAGCTTGGTTCAGGGGGCTAACAATGAGCAGTTCTTC.

The V and J genes are TRBV2 and TRBJ2-2; 10 bases match TRBD1. The germline V gene has CDR1 SNHLY and CDR2 FYNNEI. Trimming took 4 bases from V and 1 from J; bases not matched to a gene: 3. CDR3 length: 16 residues. Here the CDR3 DNA reads TGTGCCAGCAGTGGACAGGGGGCGCAGAACACCGGGGAGCTGTTTTTT. Residues: CASSGQGAQNTGELFF.

This clonotype was seen more than once but under ten times. J is TRBJ2-7 and V is TRBV2, with 8 bases that match TRBD2. The assigned J gene may be wrong: the sequence end matches TRBJ2-5 better. Germline V CDR1 and CDR2: SNHLY, FYNNEI. The CDR3 is made up of 16 amino acids. The CDR3 DNA follows: TGTGCCAGCAGTGAAGCGAGGAGGACTAGCATTCAGACCCAGTACTTC. It translates to CASSEARRTSIQTQYF.

V gene TRBV4-2 combines with J gene TRBJ1-6, with no clear D. The germline V gene has CDR1 LGHNA and CDR2 YNFKEQ. V lost 0 bases and J lost 1, with 10 bases in between. The CDR3 spans 17 residues. The CDR3 DNA follows: TGTGCCAGCAGCCAAGAGGGAGAGAGATCCTATAATTCACCCCTCCACTTT. Encoded protein: CASSQEGERSYNSPLHF.